A single TCR beta chain is shown here with its context. Time point denoted: healthy volunteer bleed at 6 weeks. It was from unfractionated whole blood that total RNA was extracted. Using its own MiXCR run on the RACE reads, TCRdb lists one record per CDR3 protein. The sample includes around 80,000 distinct CDR3 sequences, roughly 8.7% of them seen just once. This sample is drawn from a study of human T cells and chemical hapten exposure. At the level of the study: Largely, small differences in pooled library volume made per-sample TCR yields vary.

The sequencing sample was made of whole blood. This receptor was obtained from a male donor in good health. Some clones in this sample may be carry-over from other donors' samples.

The CDR3 DNA sequence: TGTGCCAGCAGCTTACAATCGGGCCTCAATCAGCCCCAGCATTTT. Translating gives CASSLQSGLNQPQHF. This chain connects TRBV7-6 to TRBJ1-5; D not resolved. V shed 2 bases and J shed 3 bases, with 11 bases lying between them. Germline assignment: CDR1 SGHVS and CDR2 FNYEAQ. This CDR3 contains 15 residues.